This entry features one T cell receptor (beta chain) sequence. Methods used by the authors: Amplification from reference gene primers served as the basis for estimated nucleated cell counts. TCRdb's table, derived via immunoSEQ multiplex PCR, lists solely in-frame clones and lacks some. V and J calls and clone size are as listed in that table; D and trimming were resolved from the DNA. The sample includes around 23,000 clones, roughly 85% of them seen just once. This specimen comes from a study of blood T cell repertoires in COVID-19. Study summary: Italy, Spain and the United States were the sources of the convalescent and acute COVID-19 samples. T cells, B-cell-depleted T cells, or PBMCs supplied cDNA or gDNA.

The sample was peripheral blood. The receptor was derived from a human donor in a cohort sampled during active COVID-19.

CDR3 sequence (DNA): TGTGCCAGCAGTGACGGGGACAGGGATCCTAATCTCTACACCTTC. It yields the protein CASSDGDRDPNLYTF. The chain links TRBV6-4 to TRBJ1-2; the match to TRBD1 covers 9 bases. The CDR3 totals 15 residues. CDR1 and CDR2 (germline): MRHNA, SNTAGT. Trimming removed 2 bases from V and 10 bases from J; junction bases left unmatched: 11.